These 10 T cell receptor beta chains came from one sample sequenced in a study of OX40 agonist ivuxolimab in advanced cancers. Repertoires were generated with immunoSEQ multiplex PCR, while TCRdb's copy carries only in-frame clones and drops some. In the table there are some 10,000 clones, over 80% of which are singletons. The sequences come from CD4+ or CD8+ T cells sorted from blood, collected in a trial of the OX40 agonist ivuxolimab. The receptors here all came from an adult with an advanced solid tumor such as melanoma, head and neck, liver or kidney cancer.

The chain recombines TRBV6-6 with TRBJ2-1; maybe TRBD2 (6 bases). V dropped 7 bases and J dropped 5 bases, with 21 bases sitting between them. The CDR3 totals 16 residues. Per the germline V gene, CDR1 is MNHNY and CDR2 is SVGAGI (reference sequence). The CDR3 nucleotides are TGTGCCAGCAATCCCACTCCCGCGGGACCGGACAATGAGCAGTTCTTC. Amino acid sequence: CASNPTPAGPDNEQFF.

The rearrangement uses TRBV15 and TRBJ2-5; D tentatively reads TRBD1 or TRBD2 (5 bases each). The germline V gene has CDR1 LNHNV and CDR2 YYDKDF (reference sequence). The CDR3 spans 15 residues. V was trimmed by 1 base and J by 5 bases, leaving 14 bases between them. The CDR3, as DNA: TGTGCCACCAGCAGAGGCCGGGGCCGACGGGAGACCCAGTACTTC. Amino acid sequence: CATSRGRGRRETQYF.

The rearrangement uses TRBV9 and TRBJ2-2; 10 bases line up with TRBD2. Germline V gene lookup returns CDR1 SGDLS and CDR2 YYNGEE. V shed 4 bases, J shed 3 bases, and the junction held 9 bases outside the gene matches. The CDR3 covers 17 residues. The CDR3 loop reads CASSHQSSGSYTGELFF. The CDR3 DNA follows: TGTGCCAGCAGCCATCAATCTAGCGGGAGTTACACCGGGGAGCTGTTTTTT.

This chain connects TRBV6-5 to TRBJ1-5; a possible D gene is TRBD1 (6 bases). The CDR3 spans 14 residues. Trimming stripped 2 bases from V and 7 bases from J, with 12 bases between. The germline V gene has CDR1 MNHEY and CDR2 SVGAGI. The CDR3 sequence: CASSYDRFGQPQHF. The DNA of the CDR3 is TGTGCCAGCAGTTACGACAGGTTTGGGCAGCCCCAGCATTTT.

The chain is built from TRBV9 and TRBJ2-3; 9 nucleotides align to TRBD1. Germline values: CDR1 SGDLS, CDR2 YYNGEE. The junction had 3 bases not matched to a gene; V was cut back by 1 base and J by 6 bases. The CDR3 covers 14 residues. The CDR3 protein is CASSVWGTGDTQYF. The CDR3 nucleotides are TGTGCCAGCAGCGTATGGGGGACAGGGGATACGCAGTATTTT.

The gene calls are TRBV30 and TRBJ1-3; tentative D call: TRBD1 (6 bases). Trimming shortened V by 4 bases and J by 4 bases, and 11 bases separated the two germline ends. Per germline, CDR1 GTSNPN and CDR2 SVGIG (reference sequence). The CDR3 covers 13 residues. In DNA form, the CDR3 reads TGTGCCTGGAATGAAGGGGGGGGAAACACCATATATTTT. Translation gives CAWNEGGGNTIYF.

This CDR3 is CASSLRDISYEQYF. The CDR3, as DNA: TGTGCCAGCAGCTTACGGGACATTTCCTACGAGCAGTACTTC. This rearrangement joins TRBV5-5 to TRBJ2-7; the D gene is possibly TRBD1 (6 bases). The CDR3 loop spans 14 amino acids. V dropped 2 bases and J dropped 1 base, with 10 bases sitting between them. Germline loops: CDR1 SGHKS, CDR2 YYEKEE (reference sequence). Together with reference TRBV5-5 and TRBJ2-7, the CDR3 gives the full variable domain: DAGVTQSPTHLIKTRGQQVTLRCSPISGHKSVSWYQQVLGQGPQFIFQYYEKEERGRGNFPDRFSARQFPNYSSELNVNALLLGDSALYLCASSLRDISYEQYFGPGTRLTVT.

V and J are TRBV7-9 and TRBJ2-3, with TRBD2 matching 10 bases. Looked up from germline, CDR1 is SEHNR and CDR2 is FQNEAQ (reference sequence). V lost 5 bases to trimming and J lost 4 bases; unmatched junction nucleotides: 12. This CDR3 has 17 amino acids. CDR3 amino acids: CASSKSTLAGVADTQYF. The CDR3 DNA is TGTGCCAGCAGCAAGTCGACCCTAGCGGGAGTTGCAGATACGCAGTATTTT. Complete variable domain (other parts from reference TRBV7-9 and TRBJ2-3): DTGVSQNPRHKITKRGQNVTFRCDPISEHNRLYWYRQTLGQGPEFLTYFQNEAQLEKSRLLSDRFSAERPKGSFSTLEIQRTEQGDSAMYLCASSKSTLAGVADTQYFGPGTRLTVL.

The chain links TRBV28 to TRBJ2-7, with D perhaps matching TRBD1 (6 bases). The V end lost 3 bases, the J end lost 3 bases, and 15 bases lay between the germline ends. Germline CDR1 reads MDHEN; CDR2 reads SYDVKM. The CDR3 spans 15 residues. Here the CDR3 reads CASSFDRTEYYEQYF. In DNA, the CDR3 is TGTGCCAGCAGTTTTGATCGGACAGAATACTACGAGCAGTACTTC.

This clone was picked up one time. The chain combines TRBV2 with TRBJ2-2; no firm D call. The CDR3 is 11 amino acids. The germline V gene has CDR1 SNHLY and CDR2 FYNNEI. V lost 5 bases and J 4 bases, leaving 2 bases between the germline ends. This chain's CDR3 is CASSFTGELFF. The CDR3 nucleotides are TGTGCCAGCAGTTTCACCGGGGAGCTGTTTTTT.